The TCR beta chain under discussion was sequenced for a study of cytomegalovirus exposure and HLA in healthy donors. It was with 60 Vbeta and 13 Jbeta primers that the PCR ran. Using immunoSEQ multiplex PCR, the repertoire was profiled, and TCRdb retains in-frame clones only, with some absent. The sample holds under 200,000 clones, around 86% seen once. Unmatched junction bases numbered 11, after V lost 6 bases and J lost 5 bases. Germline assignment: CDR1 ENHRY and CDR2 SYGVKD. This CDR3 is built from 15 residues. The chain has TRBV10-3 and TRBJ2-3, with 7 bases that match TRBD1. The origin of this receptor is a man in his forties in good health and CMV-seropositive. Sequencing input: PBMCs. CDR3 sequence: CAIRSDRVRRDTQYF. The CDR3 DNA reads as TGTGCCATCAGATCAGACAGGGTTCGGAGAGATACGCAGTATTTT.